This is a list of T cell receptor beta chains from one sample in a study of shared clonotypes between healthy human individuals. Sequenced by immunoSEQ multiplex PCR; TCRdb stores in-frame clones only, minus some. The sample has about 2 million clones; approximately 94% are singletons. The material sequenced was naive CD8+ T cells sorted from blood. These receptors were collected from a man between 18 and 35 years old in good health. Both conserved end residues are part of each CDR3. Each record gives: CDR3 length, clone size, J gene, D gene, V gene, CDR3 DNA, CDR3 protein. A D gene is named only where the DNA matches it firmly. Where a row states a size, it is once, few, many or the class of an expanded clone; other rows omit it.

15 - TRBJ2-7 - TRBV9 TGTGCCAGCAGCGTAGCGGACGGGACACTATACGAGCAGTACTTC CASSVADGTLYEQYF
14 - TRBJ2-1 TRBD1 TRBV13 TGTGCCAGCAGTGGACAGGGTCAGGTGAATGAGCAGTTCTTC CASSGQGQVNEQFF
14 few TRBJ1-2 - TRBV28 TGTGCCAGCAGTTTAAGGACCGGACACTATGGCTACACCTTC CASSLRTGHYGYTF
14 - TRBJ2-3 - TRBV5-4 TGTGCCAGCAGCTCCGGGACGGACACAGATACGCAGTATTTT CASSSGTDTDTQYF
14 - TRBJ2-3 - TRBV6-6 TGTGCCAGCATATTAGCGCTGAGCACAGATACGCAGTATTTT CASILALSTDTQYF
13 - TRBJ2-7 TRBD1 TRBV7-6 TGTGCCAGCAGCTTTACAGGGGCGGACGAGCAGTACTTC CASSFTGADEQYF
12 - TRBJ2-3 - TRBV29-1 TGCAGCGTTGAGGCGGACCTTGAGACGCAGTATTTT CSVEADLETQYF
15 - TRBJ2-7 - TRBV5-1 TGCGCCAGCAGTCTTGACAGGGGACTAGTGAGGGAGCAGTACTTC CASSLDRGLVREQYF
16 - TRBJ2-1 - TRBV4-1 TGCGCCAGCAGCCAAGAAGGAACAGGGTGGGACAATGAGCAGTTCTTC CASSQEGTGWDNEQFF
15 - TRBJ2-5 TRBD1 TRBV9 TGTGCCAGCAGCGTTGGGACAGGGGACATCGAGACCCAGTACTTC CASSVGTGDIETQYF
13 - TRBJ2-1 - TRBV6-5 TGTGCCAGCGGGATTAGCTCCTACAATGAGCAGTTCTTC CASGISSYNEQFF
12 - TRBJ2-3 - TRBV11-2 TGTGCCAGCAGCGCAATGGGTGATACGCAGTATTTT CASSAMGDTQYF
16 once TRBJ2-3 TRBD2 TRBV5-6 TGTGCCAGCAGCGGAGGGACTAGCGGGATTTCAGATACGCAGTATTTT CASSGGTSGISDTQYF
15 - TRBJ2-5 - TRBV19 TGTGCCAGTAGTATAGCCGGGACTCCTAAAGAGACCCAGTACTTC CASSIAGTPKETQYF
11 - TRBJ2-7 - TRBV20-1 TGCAGTGCTGGGGGTCTTTACGAGCAGTACTTC CSAGGLYEQYF
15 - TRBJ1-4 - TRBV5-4 TGTGCCAGCAGCTTGGAGGGGTGGCCTAATGAAAAACTGTTTTTT CASSLEGWPNEKLFF
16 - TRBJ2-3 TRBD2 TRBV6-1 TGTGCCAGCAGTGTCCTGACTAGCGGGGGGTCAGATACGCAGTATTTT CASSVLTSGGSDTQYF
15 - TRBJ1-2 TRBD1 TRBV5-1 TGCGCCAGCAGCCTTGACAGGGGGACTAACTATGGCTACACCTTC CASSLDRGTNYGYTF
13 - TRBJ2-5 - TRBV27 TGTGCCAGCAGCAAGGGGAGCCAAGAGACCCAGTACTTC CASSKGSQETQYF
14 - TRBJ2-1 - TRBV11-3 TGTGCCAGCAGCTCCATCGACAGCTACAATGAGCAGTTCTTC CASSSIDSYNEQFF
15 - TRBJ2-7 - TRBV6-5 TGTGCCAGCAGTTATTTCCAGGGAGCGGGCTACGAGCAGTACTTC CASSYFQGAGYEQYF
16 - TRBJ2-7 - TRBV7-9 TGTGCCAGCAGCTTAGGGGGCCAGGGTCGTGGCTACGAGCAGTACTTC CASSLGGQGRGYEQYF
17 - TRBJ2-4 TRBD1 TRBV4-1 TGCGCCAGCAGCCAAGACTCCCAGCAGGGGGCTAAAAACATTCAGTACTTC CASSQDSQQGAKNIQYF
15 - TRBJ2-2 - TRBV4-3 TGCGCCAGCAGCCAAGGCGGGGTCAACACCGGGGAGCTGTTTTTT CASSQGGVNTGELFF
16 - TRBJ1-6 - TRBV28 TGTGCCAGCAGACCGGGAGCCTCGGATGTGGATTCACCCCTCCACTTT CASRPGASDVDSPLHF
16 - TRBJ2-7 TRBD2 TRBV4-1 TGCGCCAGCAGCCAAGCGCAGGCGGGAGGTCTCTACGAGCAGTACTTC CASSQAQAGGLYEQYF
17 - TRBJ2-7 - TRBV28 TGTGCCAGCAGTTTGGAAACCGGACAGCGCAATCCCTACGAGCAGTACTTC CASSLETGQRNPYEQYF
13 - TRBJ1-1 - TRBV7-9 TGTGCCAGCAGCCTATACACCCCGCGGGGGGCTTTCTTT CASSLYTPRGAFF
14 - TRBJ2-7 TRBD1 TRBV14 TGTGCCAGCAGCCCACAGGGGCCGACCTACGAGCAGTACTTC CASSPQGPTYEQYF
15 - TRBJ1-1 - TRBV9 TGTGCCAGCAGCGTAGTGGCCAGGGGGAACACTGAAGCTTTCTTT CASSVVARGNTEAFF
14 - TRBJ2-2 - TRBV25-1 TGTGCCAGCAGTGTTTCCGGGGCCACCGGGGAGCTGTTTTTT CASSVSGATGELFF
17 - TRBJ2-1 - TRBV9 TGTGCCAGCAGCGTAGAGGGTGCGGGGACTTCCTACAATGAGCAGTTCTTC CASSVEGAGTSYNEQFF
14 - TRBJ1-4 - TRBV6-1 TGTGCCAGCAGTGAATTGGGGGGAGGCGAAAAACTGTTTTTT CASSELGGGEKLFF
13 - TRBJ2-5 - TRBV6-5 TGTGCCAGCAGTTCCGGATCACAAGAGACCCAGTACTTC CASSSGSQETQYF
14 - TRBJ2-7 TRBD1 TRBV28 TGTGCCAGCAGTTTACGGCAGGGGGTGTACGAGCAGTACTTC CASSLRQGVYEQYF
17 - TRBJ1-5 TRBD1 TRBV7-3 TGTGCCAGCACGCCACTGGGACAGGCTAATAGCAATCAGCCCCAGCATTTT CASTPLGQANSNQPQHF
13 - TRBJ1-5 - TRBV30 TGTGCCTGGAGTGTAACCGGGAACCAGCCCCAGCATTTT CAWSVTGNQPQHF